This T cell receptor (beta chain) was identified in a study of T cell changes during pregnancy in multiple sclerosis. Data came from immunoSEQ multiplex PCR; TCRdb stores just in-frame clones and leaves some out. The table lists around 56,000 clones, 70% to 90% of them singletons. This clone has a single count. CDR1 is SGHAT and CDR2 is FQDESV in the germline V gene (reference sequence). V shed 6 bases and J 8 bases; nucleotides not matched to a gene: 6. This CDR3 spans 14 amino acids. This chain links TRBV11-1 with TRBJ2-3; TRBD2 aligns across 12 bases. The TCR sequence derives from a female donor with multiple sclerosis, enrolled in a pregnancy study. The sample consisted of peripheral blood, taken after pregnancy. CDR3 nucleotide sequence: TGTGCCAGCAGGGCTAGCGGGGGGGCCGGTACGCAGTATTTT. Translation gives CASRASGGAGTQYF.